This TCR beta chain was profiled in a study of cytomegalovirus exposure and HLA in healthy donors. Study-level findings and limits: The authors later found HLA-associated TCR beta chains more clonally expanded than equally common others. Serostatus for CMV was the only available immune exposure information.

The CDR3 spans 14 residues. The germline gives CDR1 SGHKS, CDR2 YYEKEE (reference sequence). With 3 bases clipped from V and 4 bases from J, the junction kept 4 bases outside the gene matches. Points on this clone: Its matching antigen is unknown.

The study ran its PCR with 60 Vbeta and 13 Jbeta primers. Generated by immunoSEQ multiplex PCR, the TCRdb table keeps only in-frame clones and is missing some. The sample lists about 220,000 clones; about 80% were seen once. The sequenced sample was PBMCs. The rearrangement uses TRBV5-5 and TRBJ1-5; 7 bases fit TRBD1. The TCR was taken from a man in his forties in good health and CMV-seropositive. The CDR3 is CASSSLQGNQPQHF. The DNA for the CDR3 is TGTGCCAGCAGCTCCCTACAGGGGAATCAGCCCCAGCATTTT.